The 16 T cell receptor beta chains below come from one sample, sequenced in a study of blood T cells in healthy people across ages. It was with a sample-barcoded 5' primer and a J-beta primer mix that a second PCR of roughly 7 to 12 cycles was run. TCRdb passed the 5' RACE reads through MiXCR, listing each CDR3 protein once. Among 1.5 million or so distinct CDR3 sequences listed, approximately 43% were seen once. Source material: blood. These receptors were collected from a woman between 18 and 30 years old in good health.

The chain combines TRBV5-6 with TRBJ1-6; D not certain. V shed 4 bases and J shed 10 bases, with 18 bases lying between them. The length of the CDR3 is 15 residues. Germline values: CDR1 SGHDT, CDR2 YYEEEE. CDR3: CASSPLGGPESPLHF. The CDR3 nucleotides are TGTGCCAGCAGCCCCCTCGGCGGCCCTGAATCACCCCTCCACTTT.

This clonotype was found a few times. The chain combines TRBV2 with TRBJ2-1; tentative D call: TRBD2 (5 bases). The CDR3 covers 14 residues. Trimming shortened V by 10 bases and J by 0 bases, and 13 bases separated the two germline ends. CDR1 is SNHLY and CDR2 is FYNNEI in the germline V gene. The CDR3, as DNA: TGTGCCATCATCTCTGGGAGCTCCTACAATGAGCAGTTCTTC. Translation gives CAIISGSSYNEQFF.

The CDR3, as DNA: TGTGCCAGCAGCTTGGTTTCGACAGCTGCAACTAATGAAAAACTGTTTTTT. This translates into CASSLVSTAATNEKLFF. This chain connects TRBV5-5 to TRBJ1-4, with D tentatively TRBD1 (5 bases). V was cut by 0 bases and J by 0 bases, with 12 bases left in between. The CDR3 totals 17 residues. Germline CDR1 SGHKS, CDR2 YYEKEE (reference sequence).

This rearrangement joins TRBV20-1 to TRBJ2-7, with D possibly being TRBD1 (6 bases). V lost 2 bases and J 2 bases, leaving 16 bases between the germline ends. The CDR3 is made up of 15 amino acids. The germline V gene encodes CDR1 DFQATT and CDR2 SNEGSKA (reference sequence). CDR3 loop: CSARYPGQQPYEQYF. Here the CDR3 DNA reads TGCAGTGCTAGATACCCTGGACAGCAACCCTACGAGCAGTACTTC.

Only a few counts were recorded for this clonotype. The rearrangement joins TRBV20-1 to TRBJ1-1, with 9 bases aligning to TRBD1. CDR3 length equals 13 residues. Germline V gene lookup returns CDR1 DFQATT and CDR2 SNEGSKA (reference sequence). Trimming cost V 5 bases and J 8 bases; bases outside gene matches: 9. The CDR3 reads CSAPGQGSWEAFF. For the CDR3, the DNA is TGCAGTGCTCCGGGACAGGGATCGTGGGAAGCTTTCTTT.

This clonotype has a handful of counts. The V and J genes are TRBV7-2 and TRBJ1-2, with TRBD1 matching 9 bases. There are 15 residues in the CDR3. Germline V gene lookup returns CDR1 SGHTA and CDR2 FQGNSA. J was trimmed by 4 bases and V by 4 bases; bases with no gene match: 7. CDR3 protein: CASSSLDRGFYGYTF. The DNA for the CDR3 is TGTGCCAGCAGCTCTTTGGACAGGGGATTCTATGGCTACACCTTC.

V is TRBV6-5 and J is TRBJ2-3; D might be TRBD2 (5 bases). Trimming removed 2 bases at V and 0 bases at J, with 9 bases between. The CDR3 runs 15 residues. Germline-derived CDR1 and CDR2 are MNHEY and SVGAGI. CDR3 sequence (DNA): TGTGCCAGCAGTTACGACGGAGGTAGCACAGATACGCAGTATTTT. It encodes CASSYDGGSTDTQYF.

The chain combines TRBV12-3 or TRBV12-4 with TRBJ1-1, with D unclear. The ends were cut back, 7 bases at V and 0 bases at J, with 12 bases in the middle. The CDR3 contains 14 residues. CDR3 region: CASKPTGMNTEAFF. CDR3 bases: TGTGCCAGCAAGCCAACGGGGATGAACACTGAAGCTTTCTTT.

This clonotype was seen a single time. The rearrangement joins TRBV27 to TRBJ1-4, with a possible D match to TRBD1 (5 bases). The CDR3 loop spans 14 amino acids. Trimming took 1 base from V and 7 from J, leaving 10 bases between them. Germline loops: CDR1 MNHEY, CDR2 SMNVEV (reference sequence). DNA of the CDR3: TGTGCCAGCAGTTTATTATCGGGGACTGAAAAACTGTTTTTT. Residues: CASSLLSGTEKLFF.

This chain joins TRBV7-2 and TRBJ2-7; tentative D call: TRBD1 (5 bases). V was cut by 4 bases and J by 4 bases, with 20 bases left in between. The CDR3 runs to 16 residues. CDR1 and CDR2 from the germline V gene are SGHTA and FQGNSA. The CDR3 DNA reads TGTGCCAGCAGCTCCCCAGGGTACCCCTTTTTTTACGAGCAGTACTTC. Translation: CASSSPGYPFFYEQYF.

This clonotype has ten or more counts. V and J are TRBV12-3 or TRBV12-4 and TRBJ2-3; D unresolved. Trimming stripped 3 bases from V and 4 bases from J, with 8 bases between. This CDR3 has 13 residues. CDR3 DNA: TGTGCCAGCAGTTTCATCGGCGCAGATACGCAGTATTTT. Translation: CASSFIGADTQYF.

This sequence joins TRBV6-5 and TRBJ1-2; D is undetermined. This CDR3 has 14 residues. The V end lost 5 bases, the J end lost 0 bases, and 10 bases lay between the germline ends. Germline CDR1 reads MNHEY; CDR2 reads SVGAGI. CDR3 bases: TGTGCCAGCAGTGAACGGATCTCTAACTATGGCTACACCTTC. This sequence encodes CASSERISNYGYTF.

V is TRBV6-2 or TRBV6-3 and J is TRBJ2-5; 10 bases are a match to TRBD2. V was clipped by 3 bases and J by 11 bases; unmatched bases: 12. The CDR3 loop spans 15 amino acids. Germline CDR1 reads MNHEY; CDR2 reads SVGEGT. In DNA, the CDR3 is TGTGCCAGCAGTTATTGGGCTAGCGGGAGCAATGAGCAGTACTTC. Translating it yields CASSYWASGSNEQYF.

DNA for the CDR3: TGTGCCAGCAGTCGACAACAGGGTGCTGACTACGAGCAGTACTTC. This encodes CASSRQQGADYEQYF. The chain has TRBV28 and TRBJ2-7; D is possibly TRBD1 (6 bases). The CDR3 has 15 amino acids. The germline gives CDR1 MDHEN, CDR2 SYDVKM. Trimming left V 5 bases short and J 3 bases short, with 17 bases between. The entire variable domain, with the rest obtained from reference TRBV28 and TRBJ2-7, is as follows: DVKVTQSSRYLVKRTGEKVFLECVQDMDHENMFWYRQDPGLGLRLIYFSYDVKMKEKGDIPEGYSVSREKKERFSLILESASTNQTSMYLCASSRQQGADYEQYFGPGTRLTVT.

This rearrangement joins TRBV2 to TRBJ1-5, with D possibly matching TRBD1 (5 bases). CDR1 and CDR2 (germline): SNHLY, FYNNEI. CDR3 length: 15 residues. V shed 2 bases and J shed 3 bases, with 11 bases lying between them. The CDR3, as DNA: TGTGCCAGCAGTGAACCGCAGGGAGTCAATCAGCCCCAGCATTTT. Translated: CASSEPQGVNQPQHF.

This clonotype is a singleton in its sample. Compared with germline, one end of the junction differs, possibly owing to a read error. The V call is TRBV6-2 or TRBV6-3, the J call TRBJ2-5, with TRBD2 as a possible D gene (5 bases). The germline V gene has CDR1 MNHEY and CDR2 SVGEGT. The CDR3 contains 17 residues. Here the CDR3 reads CASGKRWGSAFQETQYF. CDR3 DNA sequence: TGCGCCAGCGGCAAACGGTGGGGTAGCGCATTCCAAGAGACCCAGTACTTC.